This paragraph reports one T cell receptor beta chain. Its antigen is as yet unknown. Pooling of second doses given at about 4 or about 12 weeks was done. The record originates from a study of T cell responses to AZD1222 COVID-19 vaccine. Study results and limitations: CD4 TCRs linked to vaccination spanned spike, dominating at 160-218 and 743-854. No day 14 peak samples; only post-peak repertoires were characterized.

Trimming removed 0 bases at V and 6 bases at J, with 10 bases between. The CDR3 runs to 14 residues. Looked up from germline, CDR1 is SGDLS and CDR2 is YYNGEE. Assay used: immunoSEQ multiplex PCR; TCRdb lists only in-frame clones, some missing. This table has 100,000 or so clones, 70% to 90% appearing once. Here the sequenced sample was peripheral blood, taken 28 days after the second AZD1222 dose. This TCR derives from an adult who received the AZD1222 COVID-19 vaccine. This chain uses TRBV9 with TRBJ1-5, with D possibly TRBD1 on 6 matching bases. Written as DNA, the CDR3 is TGTGCCAGCAGCGTAGGAGGGGGTGCTCAGCCCCAGCATTTT. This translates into CASSVGGGAQPQHF.